This T cell receptor beta chain was recovered during a study of shared clonotypes between healthy human individuals. Study conclusions and caveats: Only blood was sampled; tissue repertoires likely differ. Larger estimated richness was generally recorded for naive subsets relative to memory subsets.

Profiling relied on immunoSEQ multiplex PCR, and the TCRdb table lists in-frame clones only, not all of them. The sample yields some 2,000,000 clones, roughly 94% seen once. CDR1 and CDR2 (germline): SGDLS, YYNGEE. V was clipped by 2 bases and J by 2 bases, with 5 bases between them. The CDR3 contains 14 residues. With respect to this clone: Its antigen is not known.

The rearrangement uses TRBV9 and TRBJ1-6; D gene uncertain. The sample was naive CD4+ T cells sorted from blood. Subset noted: CD45RA+ positively selected. The sequence derives from a young man in good health. The DNA for the CDR3 is TGTGCCAGCAGCGTCAGCACCTATAATTCACCCCTCCACTTT. This codes for CASSVSTYNSPLHF.